This TCR beta chain was documented in a study of cytomegalovirus exposure and HLA in healthy donors (dated by TCRdb to between 2016 and 2019). Regarding the study in general: In an earlier analysis of several hundred of the donors, 276 Gb of sequence data and 90 million to 120 million unique TCR beta sequences from roughly 200 million T cells were reported. Roughly 310 gigabases of sequencing data and roughly 90 million unique TCR sequences were included in an early release covering over 600 HLA-typed donors. Among the roughly 380 genotyped donors, approximately 82% belonged to the genetic ancestry cluster associated with self-reported Caucasian donors. The study aimed to test whether cataloging public T cell receptors could reveal signatures of past pathogen exposure. The study used immunosequencing to profile the T cell repertoires of approximately 630 subjects and linked those repertoires to cytomegalovirus serostatus. Besides the first cohort of more than 650 subjects, a separate validation cohort made up of 95 to 150 different subjects was used. The study combined high-throughput TCR immunosequencing, statistical association of individual TCRs with disease status, and machine learning to predict cytomegalovirus infection status. To study patterns of TCR occurrence, a later analysis re-analyzed previously published TCR beta repertoires from hundreds of donors and added high-resolution HLA genotyping. Rather than drawing on any new phenotypic data, the later analysis identified candidate immune exposures from TCR beta sequences and the way those sequences occurred across donors. In an earlier analysis of several hundred of the donors, high-throughput TCR beta sequencing was used to judge whether each TCR beta V gene segment behaved as functional or pseudogenic. Donor age, sex, ethnicity and CMV serostatus were collected together with the repertoire data. A later genetic analysis used genome-wide SNP genotypes for about 55% of the 666 donors, treating that subset as a discovery cohort. All discovery cohort repertoires had been generated using a single sequencing platform. HLA typing included class I and class II loci at four-digit resolution. The number of donors typed differed by locus, with 629-630 for A, B, C, DRB1 and DQB1, about 500 for DQA1, 600 to 610 for DPA1, and approximately 470 for DPB1. Roughly 5 DR-DQ haplotypes were handled as single units for association and clustering, since linkage in the cohort was strong. Across approximately 400 genotyped donors of the cohort, an average of approximately 200,000 unique TCR beta nucleotide sequences per donor were sequenced, and roughly a sixth of those sequences were non-productive. Overall study outcomes, separate from this receptor: The sequencing pipeline was judged likely to have produced a cluster of highly shared sequence variants as a technical artifact. Strong co-occurrence of HLA alleles, especially DR and DQ, made assigning TCR associations to individual alleles difficult. In a later genetic analysis, a missense DCLRE1C variant was associated with V-gene and J-gene trimming of TCR beta chains, and the association was replicated in an independent cohort. A later genetic analysis reported fewer N-insertions in productive TCRs among donors in an Asian-associated ancestry cluster than the roughly 700-donor mean. A further reported finding was that TCR beta sequences accurately predicted the HLA-A and HLA-B alleles for most subjects in the first cohort. Most TCR sequences were observed very rarely across donors, whereas some public TCRs were present in many individuals. In vitro tests confirmed that a few of the cytomegalovirus-associated TCR beta chains recognize cytomegalovirus antigens. Presence/absence analyses assumed roughly uniform sequencing depth across donors, an assumption that may not hold. A later analysis associated 16,951 TCR beta sequences with specific HLA alleles at a false discovery rate of 0.05. Correlated functional status among segregating V segments might reflect linkage disequilibrium, but an unknown experimental factor could not be ruled out. According to the authors, the approach could potentially be generalized to other disease states and immunological phenotypes. According to a later analysis, TCR association rates differed among HLA loci, with DRB1 alleles showing the most associated TCRs and HLA-C alleles showing the fewest. Broadly in line with IMGT annotations, most TCR beta V segments showed up in productive rearrangements about 90% or about 30% of the time in an earlier analysis of several hundred of the donors. A total of 150 to 200 TCR beta chains were listed by the study as associated with cytomegalovirus. Cytomegalovirus status was reported to be diagnosed by the classifier with high specificity and sensitivity in both the original and validation cohorts. The cohort was sequenced for TCR beta chains only, and without alpha or paired-chain data the features that could be detected were limited. Because counts were too low, about 17 rarely observed V segments, including chromosome 9 orphons, were excluded from the earlier analysis of 587 of the donors. Because some donors lacked HLA typing at each locus, the association tests relied only on the typed subset. Compared with equally common non-associated chains, HLA-associated TCR beta chains in a later analysis were more clonally expanded and had lower generation probabilities. Several of the top co-occurrence clusters appeared to be linked to parvovirus B19, influenza, CMV and Epstein-Barr virus, according to a later analysis. Some IMGT-functional V segments, including TRBV6-2 and TRBV6-3, could not be distinguished by the 87-base-pair reads and were therefore excluded. Immune exposure information for the cohort was limited to CMV serostatus. According to a later analysis, most CMV-associated TCR beta chains appeared to be HLA-restricted, and the HLA associations seemed to be driven largely by CMV exposure.

Library preparation used the immunoSEQ multiplex PCR assay. For the multiplex PCR, a mixture combining 60 forward primers for TCR Vbeta segments and 13 reverse primers for TCR Jbeta segments was used. A multiplex PCR assay on genomic DNA amplified the CDR3 region of rearranged TCR beta genes. The Illumina HiSeq System was used to sequence the amplified TCR beta libraries as 87-base-pair reads. The original pipeline was this. Across the 670 or so repertoires, a later analysis counted around 80 million unique TCR beta chains, around 11 million of which were shared by at least two donors. A nearest-neighbor algorithm error-corrected the raw reads and collapsed the reads into unique sequences, merging closely related sequences to remove PCR and sequencing errors. CDR3 sequences were aligned to IMGT reference sequences to assign V, D and J gene segments. Each retained sequence needed at least a six-nucleotide match to both a V gene segment and a J gene segment. A rearrangement counted as productive if the CDR3 had no stop codons and remained in frame with V and J, and every other rearrangement counted as non-productive. CDR3 was defined by IMGT convention, running from the second conserved V-encoded cysteine to the conserved J-encoded phenylalanine. The earlier analysis of fewer than 750 of the donors excluded sequences that lacked an unambiguous match to a single V gene segment. In an earlier analysis of a few hundred of the donors, V segments were called functional above 56.7% productive rearrangements and were called segregating when the between-donor standard deviation exceeded 5%. A statistical classification framework was built to diagnose cytomegalovirus status from the catalog of TCR beta chain sequences. A later analysis assigned V and J genes by comparing TCR nucleotide sequences with IMGT/GENE-DB human TR gene sequences. In a later analysis, CDR3 sequences and most-parsimonious VDJ recombination scenarios were assigned using the TCRdist pipeline. A later analysis defined each TCR beta chain by its CDR3 amino acid sequence plus V-gene family, and excluded reads lacking a unique V-gene family. In a later analysis, several hundred highly shared, low-generation-probability nucleotide sequences were removed to address suspected cross-contamination and a sequencing artifact. In a later analysis, a clonal expansion index was calculated for each public chain from normalized within-repertoire ranks of inferred template counts. In a later analysis, generation probabilities were computed with a VDJ recombination model fitted to out-of-frame rearrangements, and the resulting probabilities were checked against IGoR. In a later analysis, hypergeometric tests were used to score TCR-TCR, TCR-HLA and TCR-CMV co-occurrence, with a repertoire-size bias correction applied to TCR pairs. A later analysis estimated false discovery rates by permuting HLA or CMV assignments 20 times. In a later analysis, co-occurring TCRs were grouped using DBSCAN, with TCRdist sequence similarity added in when clustering inside HLA-allele-positive subsets. Repertoires with fewer than 30,000 or more than 120,000 public chains were left out of co-occurrence clustering, as were five repertoires with anomalous nucleotide sharing. This is the immuneACCESS table as TCRdb keeps it, with only in-frame sequences that have V and J called. A part of the clones is gone; compared with another copy, unresolved V genes explain less than half, and the rest is unexplained. V, J and clone size reflect that table, while D and trimming were determined from the DNA. A total of about 140,000 clones appear in this sample, about 66% of them only once. In total, the top ten clones hold around 2% of the sample.

The germline V gene (reference sequence) yields MNHEY for CDR1 and SMNVEV for CDR2. Including cysteine and phenylalanine, the CDR3 has 16 amino acids. Left in the record is the CDR3 DNA by itself, 48 bases read in frame from the first base. V ends up 1 base short and J 5 bases short, with an unmatched junction base count of 6. About this clone itself: Its antigen specificity is not known. No clone much larger than this one lies a single base away; base qualities are absent.

The cohort was made up of several hundred healthy bone marrow donors. Cohort members were all nominally healthy when sampled, although unrecorded immune exposures were likely present. The donor tested CMV seronegative and was one of the 352 seronegative cohort members. Each donor provided a peripheral blood sample, and peripheral blood mononuclear cells were used for TCR beta sequencing. The Qiagen DNeasy Blood Extraction Kit was used to extract genomic DNA from the blood cell samples. What was sequenced was PBMCs. The sequence was collected from a male donor in good health and CMV-seronegative. The chain employs TRBV27 and TRBJ2-5, and TRBD2 matches 11 of the central bases. The DNA sequence follows: TGTGCCAGCAGTTTATTTAGCGGGGGGGCCAGGGAGACCCAGTACTTC. It translates to CASSLFSGGARETQYF.